This is a list of T cell receptor beta chains from one sample in a study of shared clonotypes between healthy human individuals. Profiling relied on immunoSEQ multiplex PCR, and the TCRdb table lists in-frame clones only, not all of them. The table has more than 1.2 million clones, approximately 98.5% seen once. Input material: naive CD4+ T cells sorted from blood. The receptor source for this set is a man aged 30-40 years in good health. Each CDR3 is given without its conserved first and last residue. For some rows the clone size is stated as once, few or many, or as a class when expanded; others skip it.

J gene | CDR3 length | V gene | clone size | CDR3 protein
TRBJ1-2 | 9 | TRBV29-1 | - | SAATGRGYT
TRBJ2-1 | 11 | TRBV6-4 | - | ASSATKFNEQF
TRBJ2-3 | 14 | TRBV2 | - | ASSRALAGGTDTQY
TRBJ2-6 | 17 | TRBV18 | once | ASSPKPMGQGSGANVLT
TRBJ1-5 | 11 | TRBV6-6 | - | ASSYGAGEPQH
TRBJ2-7 | 12 | TRBV28 | - | ASSPLDPPSEQY
TRBJ2-7 | 12 | TRBV2 | - | ASRDRTGSYEQY
TRBJ1-3 | 13 | TRBV9 | - | ASSVASFQGNTIY
TRBJ2-7 | 12 | TRBV6-6 | - | ASSLGQGAYEQY
TRBJ2-3 | 12 | TRBV5-6 | - | ASSLGLSTDTQY
TRBJ1-1 | 11 | TRBV7-3 | - | ASSSLKNTEAF
TRBJ1-1 | 11 | TRBV6-1 | - | ASATGVNTEAF
TRBJ1-1 | 11 | TRBV19 | - | ASSIGPHRDAF
TRBJ2-7 | 11 | TRBV5-6 | - | ASSLLDSYEQY
TRBJ2-1 | 14 | TRBV11-3 | - | ASSLALSGSYGEQF
TRBJ1-1 | 11 | TRBV10-3 | - | AISDSGTAEAF
TRBJ1-3 | 12 | TRBV7-8 | once | ASSKPGQGNTIY
TRBJ2-7 | 12 | TRBV28 | - | ASLTGGRQYEQY
TRBJ1-1 | 12 | TRBV5-1 | - | ASIPDTYNTEAF
TRBJ1-2 | 13 | TRBV7-9 | - | ASRFKDRVVGGYT